This T cell receptor (beta chain) was recorded in a study of T cell repertoires in cytomegalovirus infection. Study overall: The authors used CMV epitopes that were HLA-C-restricted (recently identified) and HLA-B-restricted (well studied). CMV infection plus the matching HLA type was flagged by public TCR beta signatures.

TCRdb re-called the reads with MiXCR, one entry per CDR3 protein. The table has roughly 920,000 distinct CDR3 sequences, 30% to 40% seen once. Study results and limitations: Within the response measured ex vivo, HLA-C-restricted CMV-specific TCR beta clonotypes were dominant.

In this sample, this clonotype turned up a few times. Its antigen is currently unknown. Germline-derived CDR1 and CDR2 are MNHEY and SMNVEV (reference sequence). Losses at the gene ends were 2 bases for V and 3 bases for J; bases not matched to a gene: 1. The CDR3 runs to 13 residues. The sequenced sample was cultured CD8+ T cells from PBMCs, obtained from culture after CMV antigen stimulation. The gene calls are TRBV27 and TRBJ2-7; 7 nucleotides agree with TRBD2. This TCR was sampled from a human donor in good health (CMV status not recorded). Some clones in this sample may be carry-over from other donors' samples. The chain's CDR3 is CASSLAGVYEQYF. As DNA, the CDR3 is TGTGCCAGCAGTTTAGCGGGGGTCTACGAGCAGTACTTC.